The 32 T cell receptor beta chains below come from one sample, sequenced in a study of blood T cells in healthy people across ages. For the second PCR, which ran for about 7 to 11 cycles, a sample-barcoded 5' primer and a J-beta primer mix were used. TCRdb used MiXCR to reprocess the 5' RACE reads, holding one entry per CDR3 protein. The sample lists hundreds of thousands of distinct CDR3 sequences, under 30% occurring once. Specimen: blood. The receptor set was obtained from an elderly woman in good health.

The CDR3 loop is CSARARDTGELFF. CDR3 nucleotides: TGCAGTGCTAGAGCCCGGGACACCGGGGAGCTGTTTTTT. The chain is built from TRBV20-1 and TRBJ2-2; D unresolved. The V end lost 1 base, the J end lost 3 bases, and 6 bases lay between the germline ends. The length of the CDR3 is 13 residues. The germline CDR1 and CDR2 sequences are DFQATT and SNEGSKA (reference sequence).

This clonotype came up many times. V gene TRBV7-2 combines with J gene TRBJ1-6; D not resolved. There are 16 residues in the CDR3. V lost 2 bases, J lost 12 bases, and 20 bases lay in between. Germline V gene sequence: CDR1 SGHTA, CDR2 FQGNSA. The CDR3 DNA sequence: TGTGCCAGCAGCTTAAATCCCGTCTCCCGGGGAGTACCCCTCCACTTT. Translated, it gives CASSLNPVSRGVPLHF.

This clonotype has a count of ten or more. The chain links TRBV6-2 or TRBV6-3 to TRBJ2-5, with 7 bases aligning to TRBD1. The CDR3 contains 16 residues. The germline gives CDR1 MNHEY, CDR2 SVGEGT. Trimming took 2 bases from V and 5 from J; bases not matched to a gene: 11. As DNA, the CDR3 is TGTGCCAGCAGTTACCTCGGGGACAGTGGGGCGGAGACCCAGTACTTC. Its protein is CASSYLGDSGAETQYF.

This clonotype occurred many times. This chain links TRBV6-4 with TRBJ2-1; D uncertain. CDR3 length: 15 residues. V was cut by 0 bases and J by 0 bases, with 6 bases left in between. CDR1 and CDR2 from the germline V gene are MRHNA and SNTAGT. In nucleotides, the CDR3 is TGTGCCAGCAGTGACTCTGGTAGCTCCTACAATGAGCAGTTCTTC. It codes for CASSDSGSSYNEQFF.

The chain couples TRBV3-1 to TRBJ2-3; the match to TRBD2 covers 11 bases. This CDR3 contains 17 residues. Per the germline V gene, CDR1 is LGHDT and CDR2 is YNNKEL (reference sequence). V gave up 0 bases and J gave up 2 bases; unmatched junction bases: 4. CDR3: CASSQEWGLAVTDTQYF. The CDR3 nucleotides are TGTGCCAGCAGCCAAGAATGGGGACTAGCGGTCACAGATACGCAGTATTTT.

This clonotype appeared many times. The chain combines TRBV7-2 with TRBJ1-2; TRBD1 might be the D (6 bases). V lost 7 bases and J lost 3, with 21 bases in between. Germline loops: CDR1 SGHTA, CDR2 FQGNSA. This CDR3 is 16 amino acids long. CDR3: CASTGGAGRGDYGYTF. The CDR3 DNA reads as TGTGCCAGCACCGGAGGGGCGGGCAGGGGAGACTATGGCTACACCTTC.

The sample holds many counts of this clonotype. The V and J genes are TRBV15 and TRBJ2-2, with a tentative D call TRBD1 (6 bases). V was clipped by 6 bases and J by 0 bases, with 17 bases between them. Germline-derived CDR1 and CDR2 are LNHNV and YYDKDF (reference sequence). The CDR3 sequence is 17 residues long. The CDR3 sequence: CATSYRRGRPNTGELFF. CDR3 DNA sequence: TGTGCCACCAGTTATCGCAGGGGCCGTCCGAACACCGGGGAGCTGTTTTTT.

Worth noting for this clonotype: This may come from a read error, since a much larger clone is one base off. The chain joins TRBV18 to TRBJ2-3; D may be TRBD1 (5 bases). Germline V CDR1 and CDR2: KGHSH, LQKENI. The CDR3 spans 14 residues. The CDR3 loop is CASSPNDSTDSQYF. CDR3 DNA: TGTGCCAGCTCACCGAACGACAGCACAGATTCGCAGTATTTT.

This clonotype was seen only a few times. The chain has TRBV21-1 and TRBJ1-1. TRBV21-1 is a known pseudogene. This CDR3 is 13 amino acids long. The CDR3 loop is CASSYHTNTEAFF. The CDR3 DNA is TGTGCCAGCAGCTACCACACGAACACTGAAGCTTTCTTT.

The table lists this clonotype with a few counts. CDR3 region: CSARPNRSSYNSPLHF. The CDR3 DNA reads TGCAGTGCTAGACCGAACAGGAGCTCCTATAATTCACCCCTCCACTTT. V usage is TRBV20-1 and J usage is TRBJ1-6; possible D gene TRBD1, 5 bases. Germline V gives CDR1 DFQATT, CDR2 SNEGSKA (reference sequence). V lost 2 bases to trimming and J lost 0 bases, with 11 bases between them. The CDR3 is 16 amino acids.

This clonotype was recorded many times. The chain recombines TRBV7-2 with TRBJ1-2; the D is unclear. This CDR3 is 13 amino acids long. The V gene's germline CDR1 is SGHTA and CDR2 FQGNSA. The germline V and J ends were trimmed by 0 bases and 8 bases, with 10 bases remaining between them. Here the CDR3 reads CASSLASLWGYTF. For the CDR3, the DNA is TGTGCCAGCAGCTTAGCCAGTTTGTGGGGCTACACCTTC.

This chain joins TRBV6-2 or TRBV6-3 and TRBJ1-4; 10 nucleotides line up with TRBD1. The germline V gene encodes CDR1 MNHEY and CDR2 SVGEGT. The CDR3 runs 15 residues. Germline trimming cut 6 bases from V and 8 bases from J; bases unmatched to any gene: 9. The CDR3 spells CASSPLRQGAEKLFF. In DNA form, the CDR3 reads TGTGCCAGCAGCCCCCTTCGACAGGGGGCCGAAAAACTGTTTTTT.

As to this clonotype: At one boundary the junction diverges from the germline segment, which might be a read error. The gene calls are TRBV6-6 and TRBJ2-1, with D possibly being TRBD1 (5 bases). This CDR3 is built from 14 residues. Germline V CDR1 and CDR2: MNHNY, SVGAGI (reference sequence). CDR3 sequence reads: CASRTAGLVNEQFF. In DNA, the CDR3 is TGTGCCAGCAGGACCGCAGGGTTGGTCAATGAACAGTTCTTC.

A word on this clonotype: A much larger clone lies one base from this, so it may be a read error. The chain joins TRBV12-3 or TRBV12-4 to TRBJ2-1; 12 nucleotides align to TRBD1. The CDR3 sequence is 18 residues long. V dropped 5 bases and J dropped 13; count of bases not matched to a gene: 21. The CDR3 region is CASSPLAGDRGRDETQFF. The CDR3 DNA follows: TGTGCCAGCAGTCCCCTCGCGGGGGACAGGGGGCGCGATGAGACCCAGTTCTTC.

This clonotype was detected ten times or more. The rearrangement links TRBV5-5 to TRBJ1-2; D is undetermined. The CDR3 totals 16 residues. V dropped 1 base and J dropped 4 bases, with 17 bases sitting between them. Germline CDR1 and CDR2: SGHKS and YYEKEE (reference sequence). The CDR3 region is CASSLLPPTTLYGYTF. CDR3 sequence (DNA): TGTGCCAGCAGCTTGTTGCCGCCAACTACCCTCTATGGCTACACCTTC. The full variable domain, rest sourced from reference TRBV5-5 and TRBJ1-2, is DAGVTQSPTHLIKTRGQQVTLRCSPISGHKSVSWYQQVLGQGPQFIFQYYEKEERGRGNFPDRFSARQFPNYSSELNVNALLLGDSALYLCASSLLPPTTLYGYTFGSGTRLTVV.

In its sample, this clonotype was seen many times. The chain uses TRBV11-2 and TRBJ2-3; 11 nucleotides align to TRBD2. In germline, CDR1 is SGHAT, CDR2 FQNNGV. The CDR3 contains 17 residues. Losses at the gene ends were 0 bases for V and 4 bases for J; bases not matched to a gene: 6. CDR3 region: CASSLDLASGGSDTQYF. The CDR3 DNA reads as TGTGCCAGCAGCTTAGATCTCGCTAGCGGGGGGTCAGATACGCAGTATTTT.

This clonotype has more than one count but fewer than ten. A read error may produce the germline difference seen at one junction end. The chain has TRBV12-3 or TRBV12-4 and TRBJ2-3; tentatively, D is TRBD2 (5 bases). The CDR3 consists of 14 residues. For the CDR3, the DNA is TGTGCCAGCAGTTTAAGCGAGGGCCCAGATGCGCAGTATTTT. Its protein product is CASSLSEGPDAQYF.

There are a few counts of this clonotype. Compared with germline, one end of the junction differs, possibly owing to a read error. J is TRBJ1-4 and V is TRBV6-2 or TRBV6-3; D uncertain. The CDR3 has 12 amino acids. The germline gives CDR1 MNHEY, CDR2 SVGEGT. The CDR3 loop is CASSSLSEKPFF. In nucleotides, the CDR3 is TGTGCCAGCAGTTCCCTATCGGAAAAACCGTTTTTT.

As to this clonotype: This sequence may be a read error, since a much larger clone differs from it by one base. V and J are TRBV28 and TRBJ2-7, with TRBD1 matching over 9 bases. J lost 3 bases, V lost 6 bases, and 9 bases had no gene match. Per the germline V gene, CDR1 is MDHEN and CDR2 is SYDVKM. The CDR3 totals 15 residues. CDR3 residues: CASSARGQGGYEQYF. The CDR3, as DNA: TGTGCCAGCAGCGCTCGGGGACAGGGTGGCTACGAGCAGTACTTC.

This clonotype has just a few counts. This chain connects TRBV11-3 to TRBJ2-5, with TRBD1 matching over 7 bases. J lost 4 bases, V lost 4 bases, and 6 bases had no gene match. CDR1 and CDR2 (germline): SGHNT, YENEEA. CDR3 length: 14 amino acids. DNA for the CDR3: TGTGCCAGCAGCTCGACCAGGGGGACAGAGACCCAGTACTTC. This gives the protein CASSSTRGTETQYF.

This clonotype was seen at least ten times. The chain combines TRBV20-1 with TRBJ2-1; 9 bases fit TRBD2. There are 15 residues in the CDR3. Germline CDR1 and CDR2: DFQATT and SNEGSKA (reference sequence). V gave up 6 bases and J gave up 0 bases; unmatched junction bases: 6. The CDR3 bases are TGCAGTGCCGCTAGCGGGGTCAGCTCCTACAATGAGCAGTTCTTC. Its protein is CSAASGVSSYNEQFF.

This clonotype was seen only a few times. The chain uses TRBV3-1 and TRBJ2-7; 14 bases are shared with TRBD2. This CDR3 contains 18 residues. Germline assignment: CDR1 LGHDT and CDR2 YNNKEL (reference sequence). J was trimmed by 7 bases and V by 4 bases; bases with no gene match: 15. The DNA of the CDR3 is TGTGCCAGCAGCCGACTAGCGGGGGGGTTTGCCACGGGCACAGAGCAGTACTTC. It translates to CASSRLAGGFATGTEQYF.

The chain carries TRBV5-1 and TRBJ1-1; D might be TRBD1 (5 bases). This CDR3 has 16 residues. The germline CDR1 and CDR2 sequences are SGHRS and YFSETQ. Deletions cut 1 base from V and 0 bases from J, with 13 bases between. The CDR3: CASSLPPRGMNTEAFF. The CDR3 DNA reads as TGCGCCAGCAGCTTGCCACCACGGGGGATGAACACTGAAGCTTTCTTT.

Ten or more counts support this clonotype. This sequence joins TRBV6-2 or TRBV6-3 and TRBJ1-2; D might be TRBD1 (6 bases). Trimming left V 2 bases short and J 0 bases short, with 22 bases between. The CDR3 is 19 residues long. From germline, CDR1 is MNHEY and CDR2 SVGEGT. This CDR3 is CASSYVYPRDTSTNYGYTF. CDR3 DNA sequence: TGTGCCAGCAGTTACGTCTACCCCCGGGACACCTCAACTAACTATGGCTACACCTTC.

Concerning this clonotype itself: At one end the junction does not follow the germline gene, possibly because of a read error. This chain joins TRBV19 and TRBJ2-4; D is possibly TRBD1 (6 bases). The CDR3 is made up of 16 amino acids. Germline CDR1 reads LNHDA; CDR2 reads SQIVND (reference sequence). CDR3 DNA: TGTGCCAGTAGTGCCCTCGGACAGCTAGCCAAAAACGTTCAGTACTTC. Residues: CASSALGQLAKNVQYF. The full variable domain, completed using reference TRBV19 and TRBJ2-4, is DGGITQSPKYLFRKEGQNVTLSCEQNLNHDAMYWYRQDPGQGLRLIYYSQIVNDFQKGDIAEGYSVSREKKESFPLTVTSAQKNPTAFYLCASSALGQLAKNVQYFGAGTRLSVL.

This clonotype was found many times. CDR3 DNA: TGTGCCAGCAGCCTCCGGGACAGGGGGTTCGAGACCCAGTACTTC. This codes for CASSLRDRGFETQYF. The chain recombines TRBV3-1 with TRBJ2-5; 11 bases align to TRBD1. The germline gives CDR1 LGHDT, CDR2 YNNKEL (reference sequence). Germline trimming cut 4 bases from V and 5 bases from J; bases unmatched to any gene: 6. The CDR3 runs 15 residues.

The genes are TRBV6-5 and TRBJ1-1, with D perhaps matching TRBD1 (6 bases). The V and J ends lost 6 bases and 8 bases respectively, with 13 bases between them. Looked up from germline, CDR1 is MNHEY and CDR2 is SVGAGI. The CDR3 totals 12 residues. CDR3 nucleotide sequence: TGTGCCAGCAGGGCTATGGACAGAGAAGCTTTCTTT. This encodes CASRAMDREAFF.

Concerning this clonotype itself: A much larger clone lies one base from this, so it may be a read error. The genes are TRBV7-8 and TRBJ2-7; 15 bases are shared with TRBD2. The germline V gene encodes CDR1 SGHVS and CDR2 FQNEAQ. The junction had 9 bases not matched to a gene; V was cut back by 5 bases and J by 7 bases. The CDR3 runs to 16 residues. The chain's CDR3 is CASSPGLAGGANEQYF. The CDR3, as DNA: TGTGCCAGCAGCCCAGGACTAGCGGGGGGGGCTAATGAGCAGTACTTC.

About this clonotype: Just one base apart from a much larger clone, this may be a read error. The chain is built from TRBV20-1 and TRBJ2-5; perhaps TRBD2 as D (6 bases). The CDR3 has 15 amino acids. The V gene lost 6 bases and the J gene lost 5 bases, with 22 bases spanning the gap. Germline V gives CDR1 DFQATT, CDR2 SNEGSKA (reference sequence). CDR3 nucleotides: TGCAGTGCCTCCCGAGGCGGGGCAAGAGCGGAGACCCAGTACTTC. Its translation is CSASRGGARAETQYF.

For this clonotype: It may be a read error: a sequence one base away is much more abundant. Written as DNA, the CDR3 is TGTGCCACCGGACAGGATAATTCACCCCTCCACTTT. This translates into CATGQDNSPLHF. The genes are TRBV10-3 and TRBJ1-6; 7 bases line up with TRBD1. This CDR3 comprises 12 residues. J was trimmed by 5 bases and V by 10 bases; bases with no gene match: 2. Per germline, CDR1 ENHRY and CDR2 SYGVKD.

This clonotype appeared a few times. A clone one base away is much larger, so this may be a read error. The chain is built from TRBV10-3 and TRBJ1-6, with 11 bases identical to TRBD1. The CDR3 spans 16 residues. Germline V CDR1 and CDR2: ENHRY, SYGVKD. Written as DNA, the CDR3 is TGTGCCATCAGTGAGGAAGAGGGACAGGGGGGGTCACTCCTCCACTTT. Its protein is CAISEEEGQGGSLLHF.

In this sample, this clonotype turned up many times. The chain has TRBV3-1 and TRBJ1-1; maybe TRBD1 (5 bases). The V and J ends lost 0 bases and 4 bases respectively, with 9 bases between them. CDR1 LGHDT and CDR2 YNNKEL come from the germline V gene (reference sequence). This CDR3 contains 14 residues. CDR3 region: CASSQDKGVTEAFF. DNA for the CDR3: TGTGCCAGCAGCCAAGATAAAGGGGTCACTGAAGCTTTCTTT.